The 21 T cell receptor beta chains below all came from one sample that was sequenced in a study of Tregs in tolerant kidney transplant recipients. The nonmyeloablative bone marrow transplants came from related graft donors, with transient mixed chimerism. Method: immunoSEQ multiplex PCR; TCRdb's copy keeps in-frame clones and lacks some. The profile covers tens of thousands of clones, with 91% appearing a single time and 13% to 15% taken by the ten largest. Here the sequenced sample was CD8+ T cells from blood (PBMCs), taken 24 months after the transplant. All receptors come from a human patient who received a combined kidney and bone marrow transplant. A share of the T cells may be of graft donor origin.

The rearrangement uses TRBV27 and TRBJ1-6; D call uncertain. The CDR3 spans 12 residues. V was clipped by 5 bases and J by 11 bases, with 10 bases between them. The germline gives CDR1 MNHEY, CDR2 SMNVEV (reference sequence). CDR3 DNA sequence: TGTGCCAGCAGTCCCGGTATGGCACCCCTCCACTTT. Translation gives CASSPGMAPLHF.

This sequence joins TRBV5-1 and TRBJ2-3; 12 bases line up with TRBD2. The CDR3 sequence is 14 residues long. Per germline, CDR1 SGHRS and CDR2 YFSETQ. The V and J ends lost 5 bases and 3 bases, in that order; junction bases with no gene match: 1. CDR3 amino acids: CASRTSGRTDTQYF. Written as DNA, the CDR3 is TGCGCCAGCAGAACTAGCGGGAGGACAGATACGCAGTATTTT.

The gene calls are TRBV13 and TRBJ2-7, with 7 bases that match TRBD2. With V trimmed by 5 bases and J by 1 base, 8 bases remained unmatched. This CDR3 region has 15 residues. CDR1 and CDR2 (germline): PRHDT, FYEKMQ (reference sequence). In DNA form, the CDR3 reads TGTGCCAGCAGCCCGGGACTATTCCCTTCCTACGAGCAGTACTTC. Amino acids: CASSPGLFPSYEQYF. The full variable domain, rest sourced from reference TRBV13 and TRBJ2-7, is AAGVIQSPRHLIKEKRETATLKCYPIPRHDTVYWYQQGPGQDPQFLISFYEKMQSDKGSIPDRFSAQQFSDYHSELNMSSLELGDSALYFCASSPGLFPSYEQYFGPGTRLTVT.

This clone was seen a few times. The chain has TRBV5-1 and TRBJ2-7; TRBD1 matches at 9 bases. Germline loops: CDR1 SGHRS, CDR2 YFSETQ. V dropped 4 bases and J dropped 4; count of bases not matched to a gene: 12. The CDR3 extends over 16 amino acids. In nucleotides, the CDR3 is TGCGCCAGCAGCGTGGACAGGGGCCGAAGTAGATACGAGCAGTACTTC. Translation: CASSVDRGRSRYEQYF.

The V and J genes are TRBV27 and TRBJ1-2; 9 nucleotides agree with TRBD1. The CDR3 spans 14 residues. Unmatched junction bases numbered 7, after V lost 3 bases and J lost 8 bases. The germline V gene encodes CDR1 MNHEY and CDR2 SMNVEV (reference sequence). CDR3 protein: CASSFGTTGGGYTF. The DNA for the CDR3 is TGTGCCAGCAGTTTCGGCACGACAGGGGGGGGCTACACCTTC.

This chain joins TRBV6-5 and TRBJ2-7; D gene ambiguous. In germline, CDR1 is MNHEY, CDR2 SVGAGI. Trimming left V 5 bases short and J 2 bases short, with 4 bases between. This CDR3 has 11 residues. The CDR3 nucleotides read TGTGCCAGCAGTACACCCTACGAGCAGTACTTC. Translated, it gives CASSTPYEQYF.

This rearrangement joins TRBV4-1 to TRBJ2-1; a possible D gene is TRBD2 (7 bases). V lost 0 bases, J lost 4 bases, and 19 bases lay in between. Germline CDR1 MGHRA, CDR2 YSYEKL. This CDR3 contains 18 residues. The CDR3 nucleotides read TGCGCCAGCAGCCAAGATCTAAAGGGGGGGGGAACTTACAATGAGCAGTTCTTC. Translating it yields CASSQDLKGGGTYNEQFF.

The V call is TRBV13, the J call TRBJ2-7, with TRBD1 matching over 7 bases. This CDR3 region has 14 residues. V lost 8 bases and J lost 6; bases outside the gene matches: 13. The germline V gene has CDR1 PRHDT and CDR2 FYEKMQ (reference sequence). The CDR3, as DNA: TGTGCCAGCGCACCGGGACAGCTTCCTACCGAGCAGTACTTC. The encoded protein is CASAPGQLPTEQYF.

CDR3 in amino acids: CASSVEEREGLGTGELFF. Here the CDR3 DNA reads TGTGCCAGCAGTGTTGAGGAGCGGGAGGGCCTAGGAACCGGGGAGCTGTTTTTT. J is TRBJ2-2 and V is TRBV2, with 10 bases identical to TRBD2. CDR3 length equals 18 residues. V dropped 4 bases and J dropped 5; count of bases not matched to a gene: 13. From germline, CDR1 is SNHLY and CDR2 FYNNEI.

The chain links TRBV5-1 to TRBJ1-1, with D hard to call. V was pared by 2 bases and J by 2 bases, with 16 bases between. CDR1 is SGHRS and CDR2 is YFSETQ in the germline V gene. This CDR3 is 16 amino acids long. DNA for the CDR3: TGCGCCAGCAGCTTTCGATGGGCGGGCTCAAACACTGAAGCTTTCTTT. Residues: CASSFRWAGSNTEAFF.

The chain joins TRBV7-8 to TRBJ2-7; D not certain. In germline, CDR1 is SGHVS, CDR2 FQNEAQ. The V end was cut by 0 bases, the J end by 2 bases, with 5 bases between. The CDR3 covers 13 residues. CDR3: CASSLAQPYEQYF. The CDR3 DNA is TGTGCCAGCAGCTTAGCACAGCCCTACGAGCAGTACTTC.

This sequence joins TRBV7-3 and TRBJ2-1; 8 positions agree with TRBD2. Per the germline V gene, CDR1 is SGHTA and CDR2 is FQGTGA. This CDR3 spans 16 amino acids. V trimming: 2 bases; J trimming: 2 bases; junction bases outside the gene matches: 5. The CDR3 DNA sequence: TGTGCCAGCAGCTTAGGGGTTAGCGGGACCTACAATGAGCAGTTCTTC. Its translation is CASSLGVSGTYNEQFF. Full variable domain (outside the CDR3, taken from reference TRBV7-3 and TRBJ2-1): GAGVSQTPSNKVTEKGKYVELRCDPISGHTALYWYRQSLGQGPEFLIYFQGTGAADDSGLPNDRFFAVRPEGSVSTLKIQRTERGDSAVYLCASSLGVSGTYNEQFFGPGTRLTVL.

The V gene is TRBV9, the J gene TRBJ1-2, with 10 positions matching TRBD1. Trimming took 4 bases from V and 3 from J; bases not matched to a gene: 6. CDR1 is SGDLS, CDR2 YYNGEE, per germline. The CDR3 loop spans 15 amino acids. The CDR3 DNA reads TGTGCCAGCAGCTCCCAGACAGGGGGCGACTATGGCTACACCTTC. Encoded protein: CASSSQTGGDYGYTF.

This CDR3 reads CASSVFSGNEQYF. The DNA of the CDR3 is TGTGCCAGCAGCGTGTTTAGCGGGAACGAGCAGTACTTC. The J gene is TRBJ2-7, the V gene TRBV7-3; TRBD2 matches 8 bases. The CDR3 runs 13 residues. J lost 5 bases, V lost 5 bases, and 5 bases had no gene match. CDR1 and CDR2 (germline): SGHTA, FQGTGA.

The chain carries TRBV27 and TRBJ2-2, with TRBD2 matching over 10 bases. The CDR3 runs 15 residues. V trimming: 4 bases; J trimming: 7 bases; junction bases outside the gene matches: 6. CDR1 is MNHEY, CDR2 SMNVEV, per germline (reference sequence). The CDR3 is CASSSSGGANGELFF. The CDR3 DNA reads as TGTGCCAGCAGTTCAAGCGGGGGGGCAAACGGGGAGCTGTTTTTT.

This clone was seen only a few times. The gene calls are TRBV10-1 and TRBJ2-7, with a possible D match to TRBD2 (6 bases). V shed 6 bases and J shed 0 bases, with 15 bases lying between them. Germline V lookup: CDR1 WNHNN, CDR2 SYGVQD (reference sequence). The CDR3 is 15 amino acids. CDR3 coding DNA: TGCGCCAGCAGACCCGCGGAGGGGAGCTCCTACGAGCAGTACTTC. Protein: CASRPAEGSSYEQYF.

The DNA of the CDR3 is TGTGCCAGCAGCCGCGGGAGCGGGATAGAGTACGAGCAGTACTTC. This translates into CASSRGSGIEYEQYF. This rearrangement joins TRBV5-4 to TRBJ2-7, with 7 bases identical to TRBD2. CDR1 is SGHNT, CDR2 YYREEE, per germline (reference sequence). The CDR3 consists of 15 residues. V gave up 4 bases and J gave up 4 bases; unmatched junction bases: 11.

J is TRBJ1-3 and V is TRBV5-1, with D maybe TRBD1 (5 bases). Per the germline V gene, CDR1 is SGHRS and CDR2 is YFSETQ. The CDR3 consists of 15 residues. Between the trimmed V and J ends, which lost 2 bases and 1 base, there was a span of 10 bases. The CDR3 loop reads CASSLSRDSGNTIYF. CDR3 nucleotide sequence: TGCGCCAGCAGCTTAAGCAGGGATTCTGGAAACACCATATATTTT.

The genes are TRBV4-3 and TRBJ2-7; TRBD2 matches at 11 bases. CDR3 length equals 15 residues. V shed 3 bases and J 2 bases; nucleotides not matched to a gene: 3. The germline CDR1 and CDR2 sequences are LGHNA and YSLEER. CDR3 in DNA: TGCGCCAGCAGCCACGGGACTAGCGGCACCTACGAGCAGTACTTC. Protein product: CASSHGTSGTYEQYF.

J is TRBJ2-5 and V is TRBV5-1, with a tentative D call TRBD1 (5 bases). The CDR3 has 15 amino acids. Germline CDR1 SGHRS, CDR2 YFSETQ. The V end lost 0 bases, the J end lost 4 bases, and 13 bases lay between the germline ends. This CDR3 is CASSLARTGAETQYF. In DNA form, the CDR3 reads TGCGCCAGCAGCTTGGCCCGAACAGGTGCAGAGACCCAGTACTTC. The entire variable domain, with the rest obtained from reference TRBV5-1 and TRBJ2-5, is as follows: KAGVTQTPRYLIKTRGQQVTLSCSPISGHRSVSWYQQTPGQGLQFLFEYFSETQRNKGNFPGRFSGRQFSNSRSEMNVSTLELGDSALYLCASSLARTGAETQYFGPGTRLLVL.

The rearrangement uses TRBV13 and TRBJ2-1; 7 bases fit TRBD2. The CDR3 is made up of 15 amino acids. J gave up 4 bases and V 5 bases, and 8 bases lay outside the gene matches. Germline assignment: CDR1 PRHDT and CDR2 FYEKMQ (reference sequence). Written as DNA, the CDR3 is TGTGCCAGCAGCGCAGCGGGAATCAGTTACAATGAGCAGTTCTTC. It is translated as CASSAAGISYNEQFF.